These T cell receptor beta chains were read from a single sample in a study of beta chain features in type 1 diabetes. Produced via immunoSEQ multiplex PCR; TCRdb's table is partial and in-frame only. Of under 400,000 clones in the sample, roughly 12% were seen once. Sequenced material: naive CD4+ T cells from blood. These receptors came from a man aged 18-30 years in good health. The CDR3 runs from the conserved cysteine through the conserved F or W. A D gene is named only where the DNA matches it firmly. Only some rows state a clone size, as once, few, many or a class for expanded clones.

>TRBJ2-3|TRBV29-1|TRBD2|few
CSCGLAGRDTQYF
TGCAGCTGCGGGCTAGCGGGGAGGGATACGCAGTATTTT
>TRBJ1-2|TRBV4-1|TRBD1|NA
CASSQELGRGTYGYTF
TGCGCCAGCAGCCAAGAATTGGGCAGGGGGACCTATGGCTACACCTTC
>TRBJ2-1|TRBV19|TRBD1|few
CASRGQGTRNEQFF
TGTGCCAGTAGGGGACAGGGGACCCGCAATGAGCAGTTCTTC
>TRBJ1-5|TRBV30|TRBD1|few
CAWSVKRGLMGNQPQHF
TGTGCCTGGAGTGTTAAAAGGGGGCTCATGGGGAATCAGCCCCAGCATTTT
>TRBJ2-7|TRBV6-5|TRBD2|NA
CASSLPGTSGTEQYF
TGTGCCAGCAGCCTTCCTGGGACTAGCGGGACCGAGCAGTACTTC
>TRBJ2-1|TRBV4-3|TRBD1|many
CASSTLTGENEQFF
TGCGCCAGCAGCACCCTGACAGGGGAGAATGAGCAGTTCTTC
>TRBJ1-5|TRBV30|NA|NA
CAWSVRVEQPQHF
TGTGCCTGGAGTGTACGGGTGGAGCAGCCCCAGCATTTT
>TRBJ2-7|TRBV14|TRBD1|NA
CASSRWTGGYEQYF
TGTGCCAGCAGCCGTTGGACAGGGGGCTACGAGCAGTACTTC
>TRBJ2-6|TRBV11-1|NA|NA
CASSPRLAGANVLTF
TGTGCCAGCAGCCCGCGGCTGGCCGGGGCCAACGTCCTGACTTTC
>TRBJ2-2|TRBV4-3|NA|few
CASSQIGGRPKSTGELFF
TGCGCCAGCAGCCAGATCGGGGGACGGCCCAAGAGTACCGGGGAGCTGTTTTTT